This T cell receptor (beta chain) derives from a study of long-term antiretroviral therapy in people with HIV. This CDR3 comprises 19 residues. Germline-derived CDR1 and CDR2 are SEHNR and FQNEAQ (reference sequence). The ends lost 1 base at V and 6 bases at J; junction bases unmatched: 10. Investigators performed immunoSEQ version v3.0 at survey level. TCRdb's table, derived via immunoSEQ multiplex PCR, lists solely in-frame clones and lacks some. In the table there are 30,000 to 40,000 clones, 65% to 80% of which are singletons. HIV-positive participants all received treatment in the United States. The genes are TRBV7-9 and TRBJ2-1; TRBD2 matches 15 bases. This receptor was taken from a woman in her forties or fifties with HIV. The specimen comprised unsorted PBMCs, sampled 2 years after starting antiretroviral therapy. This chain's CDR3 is CASSLVLGTSGGLGNEQFF. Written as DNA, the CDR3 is TGTGCCAGCAGCTTAGTTCTCGGGACTAGCGGGGGGTTAGGCAATGAGCAGTTCTTC.